Given below is one TCR beta chain in context. This sample is part of a study of control samples from healthy donors and cancer patients. V trimming: 3 bases; J trimming: 4 bases; junction bases outside the gene matches: 3. The CDR3 is 14 amino acids. CDR1 and CDR2 from the germline V gene are MNHEY and SMNVEV (reference sequence). Using immunoSEQ multiplex PCR, the repertoire was profiled, and TCRdb retains in-frame clones only, with some absent. This table has some 190,000 clones, roughly nine tenths appearing once. Sequencing was done on a sample of blood. The source of this sequence is a man aged 25-45 years in good health. The chain joins TRBV27 to TRBJ1-1, with 9 bases identical to TRBD1. CDR3 amino acids: CASSFSTGGTEAFF. Written as DNA, the CDR3 is TGTGCCAGCAGTTTCTCGACAGGGGGCACTGAAGCTTTCTTT.